Only one count was recorded for the clone carrying this TCR beta chain. Germline values: CDR1 LGHDT, CDR2 YNNKEL (reference sequence). The CDR3 loop spans 16 amino acids. Trimming took off 4 bases at V and 0 bases at J, with 13 bases between the two ends. The sample is drawn from a study of blood T cell repertoires in COVID-19. Study-level background: From the United States, Italy and Spain came samples of acute and convalescent COVID-19. The analysed material was cDNA or gDNA that came from T cells, B-cell-depleted T cells, or PBMCs.

Per the original methods: Estimation of nucleated cell counts relied on the amplification of reference gene primers. This table comes from immunoSEQ multiplex PCR, and its TCRdb copy is limited to in-frame clones, with some not included. V, J and clone size derive from that table, while D and trimming were established from the DNA sequence. The data hold about 170,000 clones, with over 70% observed a single time. The TCR sequence derives from a woman in her sixties or seventies who had recovered from COVID-19. The chain combines TRBV3-1 (or the pseudogene TRBV3-2) with TRBJ2-4; a weak D match, TRBD2 (6 bases). The material sequenced was peripheral blood. CDR3 nucleotide sequence: TGTGCCAGCAGCCCGCTAGCGACCTTAGCCAAAAACATTCAGTACTTC. Translating it yields CASSPLATLAKNIQYF.